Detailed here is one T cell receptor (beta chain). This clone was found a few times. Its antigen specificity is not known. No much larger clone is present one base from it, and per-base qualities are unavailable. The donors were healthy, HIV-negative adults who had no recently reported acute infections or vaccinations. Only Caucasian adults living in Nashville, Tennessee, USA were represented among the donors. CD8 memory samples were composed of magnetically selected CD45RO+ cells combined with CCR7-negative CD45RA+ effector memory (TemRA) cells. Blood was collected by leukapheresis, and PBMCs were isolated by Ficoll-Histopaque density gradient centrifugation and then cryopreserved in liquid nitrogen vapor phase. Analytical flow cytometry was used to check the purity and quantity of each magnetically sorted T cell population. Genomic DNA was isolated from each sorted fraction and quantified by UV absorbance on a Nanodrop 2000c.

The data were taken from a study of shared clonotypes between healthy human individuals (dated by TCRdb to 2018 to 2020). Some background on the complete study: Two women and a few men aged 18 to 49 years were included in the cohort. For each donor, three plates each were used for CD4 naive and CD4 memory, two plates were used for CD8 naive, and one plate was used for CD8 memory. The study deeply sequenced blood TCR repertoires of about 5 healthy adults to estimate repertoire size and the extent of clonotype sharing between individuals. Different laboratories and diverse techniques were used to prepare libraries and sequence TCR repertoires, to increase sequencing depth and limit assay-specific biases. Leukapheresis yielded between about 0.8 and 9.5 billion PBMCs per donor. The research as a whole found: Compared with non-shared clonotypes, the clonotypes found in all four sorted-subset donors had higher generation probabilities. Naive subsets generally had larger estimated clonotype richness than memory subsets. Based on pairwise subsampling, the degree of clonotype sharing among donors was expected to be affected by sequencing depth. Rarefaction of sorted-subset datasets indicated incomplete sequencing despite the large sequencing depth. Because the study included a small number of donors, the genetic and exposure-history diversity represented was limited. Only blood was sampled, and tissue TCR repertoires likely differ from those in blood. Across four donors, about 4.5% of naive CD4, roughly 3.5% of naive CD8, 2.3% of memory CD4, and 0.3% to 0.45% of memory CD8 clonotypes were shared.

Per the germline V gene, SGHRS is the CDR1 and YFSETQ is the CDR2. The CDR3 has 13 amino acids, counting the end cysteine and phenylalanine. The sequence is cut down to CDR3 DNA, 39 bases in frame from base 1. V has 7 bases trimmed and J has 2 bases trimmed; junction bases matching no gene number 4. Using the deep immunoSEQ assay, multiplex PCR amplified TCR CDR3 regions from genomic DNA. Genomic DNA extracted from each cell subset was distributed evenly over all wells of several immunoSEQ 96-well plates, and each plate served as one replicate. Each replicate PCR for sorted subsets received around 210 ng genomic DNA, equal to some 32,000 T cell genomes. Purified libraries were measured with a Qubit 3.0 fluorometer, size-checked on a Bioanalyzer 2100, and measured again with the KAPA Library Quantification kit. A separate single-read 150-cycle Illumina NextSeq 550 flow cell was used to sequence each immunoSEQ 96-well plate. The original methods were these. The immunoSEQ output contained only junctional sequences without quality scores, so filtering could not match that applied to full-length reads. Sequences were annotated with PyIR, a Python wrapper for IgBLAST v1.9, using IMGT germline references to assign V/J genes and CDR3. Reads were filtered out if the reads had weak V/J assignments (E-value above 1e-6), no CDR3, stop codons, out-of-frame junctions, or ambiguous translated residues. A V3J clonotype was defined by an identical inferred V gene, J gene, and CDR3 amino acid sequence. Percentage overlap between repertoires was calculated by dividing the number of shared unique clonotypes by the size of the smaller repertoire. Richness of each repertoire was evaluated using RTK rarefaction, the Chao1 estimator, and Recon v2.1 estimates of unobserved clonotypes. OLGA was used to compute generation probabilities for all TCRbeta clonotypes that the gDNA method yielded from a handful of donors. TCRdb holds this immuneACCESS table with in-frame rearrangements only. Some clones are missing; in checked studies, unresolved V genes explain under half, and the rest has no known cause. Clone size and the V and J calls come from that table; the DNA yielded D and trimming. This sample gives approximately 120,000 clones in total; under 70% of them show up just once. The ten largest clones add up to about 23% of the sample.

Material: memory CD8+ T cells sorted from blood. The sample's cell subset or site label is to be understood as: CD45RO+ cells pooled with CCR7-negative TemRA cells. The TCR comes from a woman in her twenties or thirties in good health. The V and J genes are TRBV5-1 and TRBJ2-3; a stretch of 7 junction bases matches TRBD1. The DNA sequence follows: TGCGCCAGCCGGACAGGTTCCACAGATACGCAGTATTTT. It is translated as CASRTGSTDTQYF.